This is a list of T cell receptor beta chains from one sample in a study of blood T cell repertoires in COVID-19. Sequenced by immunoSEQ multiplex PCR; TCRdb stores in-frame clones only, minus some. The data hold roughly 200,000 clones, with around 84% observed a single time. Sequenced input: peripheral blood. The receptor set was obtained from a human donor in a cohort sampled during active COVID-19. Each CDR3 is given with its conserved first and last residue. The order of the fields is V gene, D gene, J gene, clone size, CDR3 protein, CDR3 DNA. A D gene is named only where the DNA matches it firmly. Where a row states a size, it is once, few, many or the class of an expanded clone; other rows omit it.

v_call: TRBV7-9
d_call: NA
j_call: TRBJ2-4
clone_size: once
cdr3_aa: CASSPITILKNIQYF
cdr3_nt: TGTGCCAGCAGTCCTATAACTATTCTCAAAAACATTCAGTACTTC

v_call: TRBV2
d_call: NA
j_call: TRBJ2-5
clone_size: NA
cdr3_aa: CASSDEETQYF
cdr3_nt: TGTGCCAGCAGTGATGAGGAGACCCAGTACTTC

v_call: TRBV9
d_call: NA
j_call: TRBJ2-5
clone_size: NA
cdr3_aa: CASSVLGSPQETQYF
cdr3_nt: TGTGCCAGCAGCGTATTGGGCAGTCCTCAAGAGACCCAGTACTTC

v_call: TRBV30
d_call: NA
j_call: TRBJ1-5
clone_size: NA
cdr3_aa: CAWDEAGEQPQHF
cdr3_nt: TGTGCCTGGGATGAGGCTGGGGAGCAGCCCCAGCATTTT

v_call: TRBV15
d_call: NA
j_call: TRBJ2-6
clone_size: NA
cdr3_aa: CATSRDGMGSGANVLTF
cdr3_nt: TGTGCCACCAGCAGAGACGGGATGGGGTCTGGGGCCAACGTCCTGACTTTC

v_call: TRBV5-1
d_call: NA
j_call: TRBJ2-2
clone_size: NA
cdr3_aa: CASSLVFDTLNTGELFF
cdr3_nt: TGCGCCAGCAGCTTGGTGTTTGACACCTTGAACACCGGGGAGCTGTTTTTT

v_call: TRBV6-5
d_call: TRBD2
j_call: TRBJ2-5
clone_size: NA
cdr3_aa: CASGEREMETQYF
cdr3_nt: TGTGCCAGCGGGGAGCGGGAGATGGAGACCCAGTACTTC

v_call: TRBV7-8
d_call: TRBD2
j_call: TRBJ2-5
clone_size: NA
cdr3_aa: CASSLIRLAGVKETQYF
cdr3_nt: TGTGCCAGCAGCTTAATACGACTAGCGGGAGTAAAAGAGACCCAGTACTTC

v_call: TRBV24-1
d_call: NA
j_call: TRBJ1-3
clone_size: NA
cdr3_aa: CATGEKGVTIYF
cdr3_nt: TGTGCCACCGGGGAGAAGGGGGTCACCATATATTTT

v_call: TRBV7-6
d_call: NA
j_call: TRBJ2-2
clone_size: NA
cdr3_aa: CASSLARNTGELFF
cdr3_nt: TGTGCCAGCAGCTTAGCTAGAAACACCGGGGAGCTGTTTTTT

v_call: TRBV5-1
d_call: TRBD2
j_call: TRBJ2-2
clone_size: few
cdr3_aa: CASRELAGATGELFF
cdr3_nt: TGCGCCAGCAGGGAACTAGCGGGAGCCACCGGGGAGCTGTTTTTT

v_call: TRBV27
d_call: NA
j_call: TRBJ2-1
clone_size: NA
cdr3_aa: CASSRDWAGEQFF
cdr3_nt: TGTGCCAGCAGTCGCGATTGGGCTGGGGAGCAGTTCTTC

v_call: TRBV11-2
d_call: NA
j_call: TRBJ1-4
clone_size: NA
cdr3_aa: CASSLGAGREKLFF
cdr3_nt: TGTGCCAGCAGCCTTGGGGCTGGTAGGGAAAAACTGTTTTTT

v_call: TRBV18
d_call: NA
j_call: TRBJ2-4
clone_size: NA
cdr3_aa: CASSPNPGSQNIQYF
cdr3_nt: TGTGCCAGCTCACCAAACCCAGGGTCTCAAAACATTCAGTACTTC

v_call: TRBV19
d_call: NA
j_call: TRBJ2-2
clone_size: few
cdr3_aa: CASIGGGRELFF
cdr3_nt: TGTGCCAGTATTGGAGGGGGCAGGGAGCTGTTTTTT

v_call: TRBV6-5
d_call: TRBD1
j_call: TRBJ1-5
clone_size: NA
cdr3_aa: CASRMDRDQPQHF
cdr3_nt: TGTGCCAGCAGAATGGACAGGGATCAGCCCCAGCATTTT

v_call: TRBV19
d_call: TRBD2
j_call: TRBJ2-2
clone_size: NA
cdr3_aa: CASSIVMTVGLPTGELFF
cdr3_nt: TGTGCCAGTAGTATAGTCATGACAGTGGGACTACCTACCGGGGAGCTGTTTTTT

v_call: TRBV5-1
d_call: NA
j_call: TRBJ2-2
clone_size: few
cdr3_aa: CASSLESGTRLSNTGELFF
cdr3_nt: TGCGCCAGCAGCTTGGAGTCCGGGACACGGTTATCGAACACCGGGGAGCTGTTTTTT

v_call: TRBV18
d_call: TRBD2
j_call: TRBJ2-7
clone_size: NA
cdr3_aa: CASSPRASGVISSYEQYF
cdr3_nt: TGTGCCAGCTCACCACGAGCTAGCGGGGTGATTAGCTCCTACGAGCAGTACTTC

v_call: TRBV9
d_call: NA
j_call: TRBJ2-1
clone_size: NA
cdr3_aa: CASSVGSGEQFF
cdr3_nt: TGTGCCAGCAGCGTAGGATCCGGGGAGCAGTTCTTC

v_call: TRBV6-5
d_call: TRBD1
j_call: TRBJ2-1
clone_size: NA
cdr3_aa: CASIWTGVNEQFF
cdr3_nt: TGTGCCAGCATATGGACAGGGGTCAATGAGCAGTTCTTC

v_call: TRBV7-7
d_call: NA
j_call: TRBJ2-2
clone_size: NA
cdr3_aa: CASSPKNGAGTGELFF
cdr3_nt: TGTGCCAGCAGCCCGAAGAACGGCGCGGGCACCGGGGAGCTGTTTTTT

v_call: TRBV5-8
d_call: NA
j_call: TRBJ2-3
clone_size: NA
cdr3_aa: CASSRPQGTDTQYF
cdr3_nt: TGTGCCAGCAGCCGACCACAGGGCACAGATACGCAGTATTTT

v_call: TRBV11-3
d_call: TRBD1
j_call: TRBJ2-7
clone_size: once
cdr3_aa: CASSAGQGSPYEQYF
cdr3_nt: TGTGCCAGCAGCGCAGGACAGGGATCGCCCTACGAGCAGTACTTC

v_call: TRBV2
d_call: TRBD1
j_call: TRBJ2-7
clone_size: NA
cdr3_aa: CASSEDRREQYF
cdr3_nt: TGTGCCAGCAGTGAGGACAGGCGGGAGCAGTACTTC